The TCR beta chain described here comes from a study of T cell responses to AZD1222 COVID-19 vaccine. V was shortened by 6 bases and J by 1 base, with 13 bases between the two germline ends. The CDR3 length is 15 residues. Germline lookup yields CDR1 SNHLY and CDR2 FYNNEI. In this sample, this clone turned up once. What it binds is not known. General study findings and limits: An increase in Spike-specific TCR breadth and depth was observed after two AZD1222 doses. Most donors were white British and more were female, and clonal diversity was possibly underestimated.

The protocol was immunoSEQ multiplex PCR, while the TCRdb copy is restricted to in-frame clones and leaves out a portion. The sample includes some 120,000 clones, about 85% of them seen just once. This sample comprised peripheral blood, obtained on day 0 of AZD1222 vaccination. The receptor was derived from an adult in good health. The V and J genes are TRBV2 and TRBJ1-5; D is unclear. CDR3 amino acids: CASRGTSMSNQPQHF. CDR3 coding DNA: TGTGCCAGCAGGGGAACGTCGATGAGCAATCAGCCCCAGCATTTT. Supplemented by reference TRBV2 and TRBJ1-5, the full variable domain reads EPEVTQTPSHQVTQMGQEVILRCVPISNHLYFYWYRQILGQKVEFLVSFYNNEISEKSEIFDDQFSVERPDGSNFTLKIRSTKLEDSAMYFCASRGTSMSNQPQHFGDGTRLSIL.